The 32 T cell receptor beta chains below were found in one sample sequenced in a study of blood T cell repertoires in COVID-19. Profiled with immunoSEQ multiplex PCR; TCRdb holds only in-frame clones, not every one. The profile covers 200,000 to 250,000 clones, with 70% to 85% appearing a single time and approximately 15% taken by the ten largest. Sequencing was done on a sample of PBMCs or T cells enriched from blood (not recorded which). The receptors here all came from a man in his forties who had recovered from COVID-19.

This clone was counted only a few times. The chain couples TRBV29-1 to TRBJ2-4; TRBD1 might be the D (5 bases). This CDR3 has 19 residues. V lost 2 bases and J 0 bases, leaving 23 bases between the germline ends. Per germline, CDR1 SQVTM and CDR2 ANQGSEA. The CDR3 DNA reads as TGCAGCGTTGAAAGGTCCCCCACTTCGGCAGGGTTAGCCAAAAACATTCAGTACTTC. It is translated as CSVERSPTSAGLAKNIQYF.

J is TRBJ2-7 and V is TRBV29-1; the D is unclear. V was clipped by 8 bases and J by 1 base, with 21 bases between them. CDR1 and CDR2 (germline): SQVTM, ANQGSEA. This CDR3 is built from 15 residues. The CDR3 DNA reads TGCAGCCTCCCTCACGCCCCCCCAGCGTCCTACGAGCAGTACTTC. As protein: CSLPHAPPASYEQYF.

CDR3 region: CASSPGTITLNEQFF. As DNA, the CDR3 is TGCGCCAGCAGCCCAGGGACTATCACCCTCAATGAGCAGTTCTTC. The chain is built from TRBV5-1 and TRBJ2-1; 7 bases are shared with TRBD2. CDR1 and CDR2 (germline): SGHRS, YFSETQ. There are 15 residues in the CDR3. With 4 bases clipped from V and 6 bases from J, the junction kept 10 bases outside the gene matches.

This chain connects TRBV4-1 to TRBJ2-7, with 9 bases fitting TRBD1. Unmatched junction bases numbered 10, after V lost 1 base and J lost 6 bases. The CDR3 sequence is 16 residues long. CDR1 and CDR2 from the germline V gene are MGHRA and YSYEKL. The CDR3 protein is CASSQGTGTGKREQYF. CDR3 nucleotides: TGCGCCAGCAGCCAAGGGACAGGGACAGGGAAACGCGAGCAGTACTTC.

In nucleotides, the CDR3 is TGTGCCAGCAGTGACTCACCTCTTGAAGCGGAGGCGAGGGATACGCAGTATTTT. This sequence encodes CASSDSPLEAEARDTQYF. The gene calls are TRBV2 and TRBJ2-3; possible D gene TRBD2, 5 bases. There are 18 residues in the CDR3. V was shortened by 3 bases and J by 6 bases, with 25 bases between the two germline ends. The V gene's germline CDR1 is SNHLY and CDR2 FYNNEI.

The V call is TRBV9, the J call TRBJ1-2; 7 nucleotides agree with TRBD1. The CDR3 totals 15 residues. The V gene's germline CDR1 is SGDLS and CDR2 YYNGEE. J gave up 7 bases and V 6 bases, and 15 bases lay outside the gene matches. The chain's CDR3 is CASNPNPTGAGGYTF. The CDR3 DNA is TGTGCCAGCAACCCGAACCCAACAGGGGCGGGTGGCTACACCTTC.

The chain employs TRBV5-4 and TRBJ1-1; a possible D gene is TRBD1 (6 bases). The ends were cut back, 5 bases at V and 5 bases at J, with 19 bases in the middle. CDR1 is SGHNT and CDR2 is YYREEE in the germline V gene (reference sequence). This CDR3 region has 15 residues. The CDR3, as DNA: TGTGCCAGCAGTGAAAACCGGGACATGGGGACTGAAGCTTTCTTT. Translation gives CASSENRDMGTEAFF.

This rearrangement joins TRBV2 to TRBJ2-7, with D possibly being TRBD2 (6 bases). The ends were cut back, 8 bases at V and 4 bases at J, with 12 bases in the middle. The germline V gene has CDR1 SNHLY and CDR2 FYNNEI. The CDR3 extends over 12 amino acids. CDR3 region: CASLDYTYEQYF. DNA of the CDR3: TGTGCCAGCCTGGACTACACTTACGAGCAGTACTTC.

The genes are TRBV5-6 and TRBJ1-5; a possible D gene is TRBD1 (6 bases). The CDR3 contains 16 residues. CDR1 and CDR2 (germline): SGHDT, YYEEEE. V was clipped by 3 bases and J by 1 base, with 14 bases between them. Here the CDR3 DNA reads TGTGCCAGCAGCTGGAAGGGGACACGGAGCAATCAGCCCCAGCATTTT. Protein product: CASSWKGTRSNQPQHF.

The CDR3 DNA reads as TGTGCCAGCAGCAAAGATCCGGGTAGCTCTGGGGCCAACGTCCTGACTTTC. Its protein is CASSKDPGSSGANVLTF. V is TRBV21-1 and J is TRBJ2-6; TRBD2, the table's D call, was not compared with the DNA. TRBV21-1 is shown as a pseudogene. CDR3 size: 17 residues.

The chain carries TRBV2 and TRBJ1-2; the D gene is possibly TRBD1 (5 bases). The V gene lost 7 bases and the J gene lost 0 bases, with 12 bases spanning the gap. From germline, CDR1 is SNHLY and CDR2 FYNNEI. This CDR3 has 14 residues. Written as DNA, the CDR3 is TGTGCCAGCAAACCGGGGGTAGCTAACTATGGCTACACCTTC. Amino acid sequence: CASKPGVANYGYTF.

The V gene is TRBV5-1, the J gene TRBJ2-5; D is possibly TRBD1 (5 bases). This CDR3 has 12 amino acids. V lost 0 bases, J lost 13 bases, and 13 bases lay in between. Germline V gene sequence: CDR1 SGHRS, CDR2 YFSETQ. The CDR3 coding sequence is TGCGCCAGCAGCTTGGGAACAGGCGGTCGGTACTTC. The encoded protein is CASSLGTGGRYF. Using reference TRBV5-1 and TRBJ2-5 for the parts outside the CDR3, the full variable domain is KAGVTQTPRYLIKTRGQQVTLSCSPISGHRSVSWYQQTPGQGLQFLFEYFSETQRNKGNFPGRFSGRQFSNSRSEMNVSTLELGDSALYLCASSLGTGGRYFGPGTRLLVL.

The gene calls are TRBV28 and TRBJ1-2; 9 bases match TRBD1. V gave up 4 bases and J gave up 8 bases; unmatched junction bases: 5. This CDR3 region has 13 residues. CDR1 and CDR2 (germline): MDHEN, SYDVKM. This chain's CDR3 is CASSYTGGEGYTF. CDR3 DNA: TGTGCCAGCAGTTACACAGGGGGCGAAGGCTACACCTTC.

The rearrangement joins TRBV7-2 to TRBJ2-7; D may be TRBD2 (6 bases). Germline V gene lookup returns CDR1 SGHTA and CDR2 FQGNSA. CDR3 length: 14 residues. Trimming removed 4 bases from V and 0 bases from J, with 10 bases in between. The CDR3 coding sequence is TGTGCCAGCAGCTCCGCCGGGAGCTCCTACGAGCAGTACTTC. Residues: CASSSAGSSYEQYF.

The rearrangement uses TRBV29-1 and TRBJ1-2, with 7 nucleotides matching TRBD1. The CDR3 spans 13 residues. Germline V CDR1 and CDR2: SQVTM, ANQGSEA. With V trimmed by 6 bases and J by 3 bases, 7 bases remained unmatched. In DNA form, the CDR3 reads TGCAGCGTGGGGGACAGTACCTACTATGGCTACACCTTC. This translates into CSVGDSTYYGYTF.

This clone was observed a few times. The rearrangement links TRBV5-1 to TRBJ1-1; D remains unclear. The CDR3 has 13 amino acids. V dropped 5 bases and J dropped 3 bases, with 11 bases sitting between them. Germline CDR1 SGHRS, CDR2 YFSETQ. The chain's CDR3 is CASRSGGDTEAFF. The CDR3 DNA reads as TGCGCCAGCAGATCTGGCGGGGACACTGAAGCTTTCTTT.

The chain has TRBV3-1 (or the pseudogene TRBV3-2) and TRBJ1-4, with unresolved D. V lost 5 bases, J lost 8 bases, and 9 bases lay in between. CDR1 LGHDT and CDR2 YNNKEL come from the germline V gene (reference sequence). The CDR3 has 12 residues. This chain's CDR3 is CASSLKREKLFF. For the CDR3, the DNA is TGTGCCAGCAGCTTAAAGAGAGAAAAACTGTTTTTT.

This chain connects TRBV2 to TRBJ2-5; tentative D call: TRBD2 (6 bases). This CDR3 is 14 amino acids long. The V and J ends lost 9 bases and 4 bases respectively, with 18 bases between them. Per germline, CDR1 SNHLY and CDR2 FYNNEI. CDR3 coding DNA: TGTGCCAGGGGGGGAGCAGGAGGAGGAGAGACCCAGTACTTC. Amino acid sequence: CARGGAGGGETQYF.

This rearrangement joins TRBV5-4 to TRBJ1-6, with D possibly being TRBD1 (6 bases). Per the germline V gene, CDR1 is SGHNT and CDR2 is YYREEE (reference sequence). Trimming pared 1 base from V and 7 bases from J, leaving 15 bases between. CDR3 size: 16 residues. The CDR3 sequence: CASSLFGGGPNSPLHF. The CDR3, as DNA: TGTGCCAGCAGCTTGTTCGGCGGGGGGCCGAATTCACCCCTCCACTTT. Looking up the rest from reference TRBV5-4 and TRBJ1-6 gives the full variable domain: ETGVTQSPTHLIKTRGQQVTLRCSSQSGHNTVSWYQQALGQGPQFIFQYYREEENGRGNFPPRFSGLQFPNYSSELNVNALELDDSALYLCASSLFGGGPNSPLHFGNGTRLTVT.

This chain links TRBV7-2 with TRBJ1-5, with TRBD1 matching 7 bases. The CDR3 covers 17 residues. The trim removed 4 bases at V and 11 bases at J, leaving 20 bases unmatched. The V gene's germline CDR1 is SGHTA and CDR2 FQGNSA. The CDR3 DNA follows: TGTGCCAGCAGCTCCCCAAGGGGTGAAGGGGGCCTTCCGACCCAGCATTTT. This encodes CASSSPRGEGGLPTQHF.

In this sample, this clone turned up once. The V and J genes are TRBV18 and TRBJ2-4, with 10 bases that match TRBD1. The germline gives CDR1 KGHSH, CDR2 LQKENI. This CDR3 has 15 amino acids. V shed 3 bases and J 2 bases; nucleotides not matched to a gene: 1. The CDR3 loop reads CASSPGQGSKNIQYF. CDR3 bases: TGTGCCAGCTCACCGGGACAGGGGTCCAAAAACATTCAGTACTTC.

This clone was detected once. This chain connects TRBV10-1 to TRBJ1-4; TRBD1 is a possible D gene (6 bases). The CDR3 runs 16 residues. Trimming took 5 bases from V and 8 from J, leaving 21 bases between them. Germline V gene sequence: CDR1 WNHNN, CDR2 SYGVQD (reference sequence). The CDR3 loop reads CASSQKNREWGEKLFF. The DNA of the CDR3 is TGCGCCAGCAGTCAAAAGAACAGGGAGTGGGGCGAAAAACTGTTTTTT.

The chain carries TRBV6-1 and TRBJ1-5; TRBD1 matches 9 bases. V lost 2 bases and J lost 11; bases outside the gene matches: 13. The CDR3 is 16 amino acids. CDR1 is MNHNS, CDR2 SASEGT, per germline. The CDR3 loop reads CASSEIWGQGPFSQHF. DNA for the CDR3: TGTGCCAGCAGTGAAATATGGGGACAGGGACCTTTCTCCCAGCATTTT.

The rearrangement links TRBV5-1 to TRBJ2-2; 12 bases are a match to TRBD1. This CDR3 has 18 amino acids. V was clipped by 4 bases and J by 0 bases; unmatched bases: 7. The germline CDR1 and CDR2 sequences are SGHRS and YFSETQ. The CDR3 region has the DNA TGCGCCAGCAGCGGGGGACAGGGGGCCGTTCCGAACACCGGGGAGCTGTTTTTT. The encoded protein is CASSGGQGAVPNTGELFF.

V usage is TRBV7-3 and J usage is TRBJ2-3; a possible D gene is TRBD2 (5 bases). Germline CDR1 and CDR2: SGHTA and FQGTGA. The CDR3 sequence is 13 residues long. With 4 bases removed from V and 7 bases from J, the gap between germline ends came to 12 bases. This CDR3 reads CASSSTRANTQYF. The CDR3 nucleotides are TGTGCCAGCAGCTCAACTAGAGCGAATACGCAGTATTTT.

As regards this clone: A read error may account for a junction end that differs from germline. This chain joins TRBV19 and TRBJ2-3; 8 positions match TRBD1. Germline V lookup: CDR1 LNHDA, CDR2 SQIVND (reference sequence). CDR3 length: 16 residues. Here the CDR3 DNA reads TGTGCCAGTAGTCTAGACGGACAGGGAAGCACAGATACGCAGTATTTT. This codes for CASSLDGQGSTDTQYF.

The table lists this clone with a few counts. The chain employs TRBV9 and TRBJ1-1, with D perhaps matching TRBD1 (5 bases). Germline V gives CDR1 SGDLS, CDR2 YYNGEE. The CDR3 sequence is 15 residues long. Trimming cost V 0 bases and J 4 bases, with 13 bases left between them. CDR3 in DNA: TGTGCCAGCAGCGTAGAGCCCCAGGGAAGCACTGAAGCTTTCTTT. Its protein product is CASSVEPQGSTEAFF.

This clone was seen a few times. The gene calls are TRBV3-1 (or the pseudogene TRBV3-2) and TRBJ1-1; D gene uncertain. Germline lookup yields CDR1 LGHDT and CDR2 YNNKEL (reference sequence). The CDR3 loop spans 13 amino acids. V shed 2 bases and J shed 11 bases, with 15 bases lying between them. This CDR3 is CASSQSRETLAFF. In DNA form, the CDR3 reads TGTGCCAGCAGCCAATCGAGGGAGACCCTTGCTTTCTTT.

The CDR3 DNA is TGTGCCAGCAGCCGTTCGGCCGGGGGGAACTACGAGCAGTACTTC. Translation: CASSRSAGGNYEQYF. V and J are TRBV9 and TRBJ2-7; 7 nucleotides match TRBD2. The CDR3 sequence is 15 residues long. With 4 bases clipped from V and 3 bases from J, the junction kept 10 bases outside the gene matches. Germline CDR1 is SGDLS and CDR2 is YYNGEE.

This clone was found a few times. The gene calls are TRBV27 and TRBJ2-7; TRBD1 aligns across 10 bases. CDR3 length: 15 residues. The germline V gene has CDR1 MNHEY and CDR2 SMNVEV (reference sequence). The V segment lost 5 bases and the J segment 4 bases; nucleotides outside the gene matches: 8. CDR3: CASSIAGTGVYEQYF. CDR3 DNA: TGTGCCAGCAGTATAGCCGGGACAGGGGTTTACGAGCAGTACTTC.

The rearrangement uses TRBV12-3 or TRBV12-4 and TRBJ2-2, with D tentatively TRBD2 (7 bases). The CDR3 extends over 13 amino acids. V shed 6 bases and J shed 5 bases, with 10 bases lying between them. DNA for the CDR3: TGTGCCAGCAGAAGGGGGGGGACCGGGGAGCTGTTTTTT. Translation: CASRRGGTGELFF.

The J gene is TRBJ2-7, the V gene TRBV3-1 (or the pseudogene TRBV3-2), with D tentatively TRBD2 (5 bases). The CDR3 loop spans 15 amino acids. V lost 1 base and J lost 0, with 10 bases in between. Per germline, CDR1 LGHDT and CDR2 YNNKEL (reference sequence). This CDR3 reads CASSQGAEPSYEQYF. Here the CDR3 DNA reads TGTGCCAGCAGCCAAGGAGCGGAGCCCTCCTACGAGCAGTACTTC.